This TCR beta chain was recovered during a study of spatial heterogeneity in lung cancer. The wider study: When available, follow-up PBMC samples taken a median of roughly two years after resection were sequenced. Every unique TCR and UMI combination, on average, appeared more than ten times in raw reads. Consistent detection of more beta-chain than alpha-chain sequences was observed.

Germline loops: CDR1 SGHRS, CDR2 YFSETQ. This CDR3 contains 13 residues. Trimming shortened V by 9 bases and J by 0 bases, and 12 bases separated the two germline ends. Time point noted: blood at routine non-recurrence follow-up after resection. Unsorted samples of tumor, nontumor lung or frozen PBMC had their whole RNA sequenced. This clonotype has a count of ten or more. MiXCR, applied by TCRdb to the 5' RACE reads, yields one record per CDR3 protein. The sample has about 36,000 distinct CDR3 sequences; about 7.9% are singletons. The chain links TRBV5-1 to TRBJ2-5; D might be TRBD2 (5 bases). Sequences were derived from PBMCs, sampled at follow-up. The source is a male donor with early-stage non-small cell lung cancer. CDR3 sequence (DNA): TGCGCCACCGCACTAGGATACCAAGAGACCCAGTACTTC. It codes for CATALGYQETQYF.